This record concerns one TCR beta chain sequence. CDR1 is LNHDA, CDR2 SQIVND, per germline (reference sequence). The CDR3 consists of 14 residues. J was trimmed by 6 bases and V by 10 bases; bases with no gene match: 11. Using immunoSEQ multiplex PCR, the repertoire was profiled, and TCRdb retains in-frame clones only, with some absent. The sample carries fewer than 150,000 clones, roughly 95% recorded once. The sample belongs to a study of T cell changes during pregnancy in multiple sclerosis. The genes are TRBV19 and TRBJ2-1, with 8 nucleotides matching TRBD1. The sample in question was peripheral blood, obtained after pregnancy. This TCR was sampled from a female donor with multiple sclerosis, enrolled in a pregnancy study. CDR3 DNA sequence: TGTGCCACCTCCGGGACAGGAGTTTCCAATGAGCAGTTCTTC. Encoded protein: CATSGTGVSNEQFF.